This TCR beta chain was recovered during a study of blood T cell repertoires in COVID-19. About the research overall: Acute-phase and convalescent COVID-19 samples originated in the United States, Italy and Spain.

This CDR3 is 18 amino acids long. CDR1 and CDR2 from the germline V gene are SGHRS and YFSETQ. The V end was cut by 1 base, the J end by 0 bases, with 17 bases between. One Seattle source followed patients from active infection through their disease course. Original analysis: The authors estimated nucleated cell counts from reference gene primer amplification. The assay was immunoSEQ multiplex PCR, and TCRdb's table has in-frame clones only and misses some. The V and J calls and the clone size are those of that table, but D and trimming were determined from the DNA. The sample lists fewer than 250,000 clones, about 84% occurring once.

The sample comprised peripheral blood. The receptor was isolated from an elderly woman with COVID-19, enrolled during active disease. The rearrangement uses TRBV5-1 and TRBJ1-3, with a tentative D call TRBD1 (6 bases). CDR3: CASSLLSLRGSSGNTIYF. DNA for the CDR3: TGCGCCAGCAGCTTGCTTAGTCTCAGGGGATCCTCTGGAAACACCATATATTTT.